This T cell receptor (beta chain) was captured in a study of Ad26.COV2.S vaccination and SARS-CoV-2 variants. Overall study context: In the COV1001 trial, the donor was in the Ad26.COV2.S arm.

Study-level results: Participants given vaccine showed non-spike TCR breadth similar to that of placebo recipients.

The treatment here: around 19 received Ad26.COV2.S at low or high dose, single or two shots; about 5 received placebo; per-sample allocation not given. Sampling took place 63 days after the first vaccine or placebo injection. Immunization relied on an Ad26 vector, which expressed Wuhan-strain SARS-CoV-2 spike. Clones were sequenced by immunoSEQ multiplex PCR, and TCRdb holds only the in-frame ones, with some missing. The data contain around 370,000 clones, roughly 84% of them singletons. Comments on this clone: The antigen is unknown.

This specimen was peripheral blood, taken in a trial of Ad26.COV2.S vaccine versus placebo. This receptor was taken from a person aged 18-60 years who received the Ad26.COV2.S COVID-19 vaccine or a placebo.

CDR3 nucleotide sequence: TGTGCCAGCAGCGCCTGGGACAGGCCCCAAGAGACCCAGTACTTC. Translating it yields CASSAWDRPQETQYF. The V and J genes are TRBV9 and TRBJ2-5; TRBD1 agrees at 8 bases. V shed 3 bases and J 1 base; nucleotides not matched to a gene: 5. The CDR3 is made up of 15 amino acids. Germline V gene data show CDR1 as SGDLS and CDR2 as YYNGEE.